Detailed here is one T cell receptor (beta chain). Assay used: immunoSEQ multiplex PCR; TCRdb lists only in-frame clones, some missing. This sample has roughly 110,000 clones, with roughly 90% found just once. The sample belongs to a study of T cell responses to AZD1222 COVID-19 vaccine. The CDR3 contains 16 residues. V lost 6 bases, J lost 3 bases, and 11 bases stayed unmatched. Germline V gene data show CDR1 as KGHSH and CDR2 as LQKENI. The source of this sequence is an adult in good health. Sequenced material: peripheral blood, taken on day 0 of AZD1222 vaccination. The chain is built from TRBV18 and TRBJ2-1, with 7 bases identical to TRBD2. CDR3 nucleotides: TGTGCCAGCTCCCCCTTAGGTGGCGGGGGCTACAATGAGCAGTTCTTC. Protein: CASSPLGGGGYNEQFF.